This T cell receptor beta chain came from a study of monozygotic twins with inflammatory bowel disease. The CDR3 length is 15 residues. CDR1 and CDR2 from the germline V gene are SGDLS and YYNGEE. Staff drew a roughly 2.5 ml blood sample from each donor. TCRdb processed the 5' RACE reads again and assigns one entry to each CDR3 protein, with no DNA. This table lists about 420,000 distinct CDR3 sequences. The sequenced material came from blood. The chain combines TRBV9 with TRBJ2-5; TCRdb's D call, TRBD1, is unchecked because there is no DNA. The clonotype comes from a human donor with ulcerative colitis or Crohn's disease, or a healthy co-twin of an affected twin (not recorded which). This chain's CDR3 is CASSVRGSALETQYF.